This TCR beta chain was found in a study of T cells in Graves' hyperthyroidism and ophthalmopathy. The CDR3 regions of TCR beta were amplified from RNA transcripts. During a first-round RT-PCR of the TCR CDR3, the HTBI primer set was used. TCRdb re-derived calls from the multiplex PCR reads in MiXCR, one entry per CDR3 protein. The table has around 200,000 distinct CDR3 sequences, about a sixth seen once. There are 15 residues in the CDR3. The germline gives CDR1 MGHRA, CDR2 YSYEKL. Trimming took 2 bases from V and 2 from J, leaving 9 bases between them. Recently diagnosed hyperthyroidism of less than 2 months' duration affected patients aged 18 to 65. Exclusion criteria comprised uncontrolled infection, other autoimmune disease, pregnancy or lactation. Study observations and caveats: Among thyroid clonotypes expanded above 0.001, most also appeared in blood.

Concerning this clonotype itself: Its antigen is unknown.

The chain links TRBV4-1 to TRBJ2-2; D is unresolved. This sequence originates from a woman between 50 and 59 years old with Graves' hyperthyroidism. The specimen sequenced was blood. DNA of the CDR3: TGCGCCAGCAGCCAATGGACGGAAAACACCGGGGAGCTGTTTTTT. Protein: CASSQWTENTGELFF.